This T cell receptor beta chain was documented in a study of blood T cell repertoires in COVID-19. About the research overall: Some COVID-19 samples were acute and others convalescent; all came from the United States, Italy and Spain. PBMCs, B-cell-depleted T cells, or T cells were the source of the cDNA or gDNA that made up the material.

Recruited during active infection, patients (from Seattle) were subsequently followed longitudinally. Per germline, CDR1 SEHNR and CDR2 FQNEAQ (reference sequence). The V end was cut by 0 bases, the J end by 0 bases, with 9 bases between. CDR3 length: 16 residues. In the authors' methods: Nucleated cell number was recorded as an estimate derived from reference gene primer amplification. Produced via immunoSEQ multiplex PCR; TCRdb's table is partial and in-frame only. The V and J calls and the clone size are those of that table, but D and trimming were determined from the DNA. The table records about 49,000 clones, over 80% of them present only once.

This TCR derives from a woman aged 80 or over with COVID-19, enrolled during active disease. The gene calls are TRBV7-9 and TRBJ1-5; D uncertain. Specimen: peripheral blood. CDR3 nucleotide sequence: TGTGCCAGCAGCTTAGCTGGCGGGGATAGCAATCAGCCCCAGCATTTT. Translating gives CASSLAGGDSNQPQHF.